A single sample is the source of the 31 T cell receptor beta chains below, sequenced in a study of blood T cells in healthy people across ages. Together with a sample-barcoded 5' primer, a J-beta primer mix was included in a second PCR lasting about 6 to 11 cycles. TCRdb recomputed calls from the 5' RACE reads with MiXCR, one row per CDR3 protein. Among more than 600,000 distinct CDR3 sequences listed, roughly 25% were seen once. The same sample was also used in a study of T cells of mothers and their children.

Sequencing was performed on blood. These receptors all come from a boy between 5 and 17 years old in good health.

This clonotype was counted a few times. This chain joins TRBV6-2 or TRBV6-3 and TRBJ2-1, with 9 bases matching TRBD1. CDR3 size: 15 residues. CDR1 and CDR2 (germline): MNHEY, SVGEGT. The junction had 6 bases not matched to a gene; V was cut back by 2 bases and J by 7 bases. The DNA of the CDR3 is TGTGCCAGCAGTTACGCTGGGACAGGGAAAAATGAGCAGTTCTTC. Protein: CASSYAGTGKNEQFF.

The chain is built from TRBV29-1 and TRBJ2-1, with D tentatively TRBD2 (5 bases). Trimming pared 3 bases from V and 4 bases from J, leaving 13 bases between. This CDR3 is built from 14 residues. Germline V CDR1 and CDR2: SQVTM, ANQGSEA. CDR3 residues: CSVETGSSYNEQFF. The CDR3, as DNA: TGCAGCGTTGAGACGGGGTCAAGTTACAATGAGCAGTTCTTC.

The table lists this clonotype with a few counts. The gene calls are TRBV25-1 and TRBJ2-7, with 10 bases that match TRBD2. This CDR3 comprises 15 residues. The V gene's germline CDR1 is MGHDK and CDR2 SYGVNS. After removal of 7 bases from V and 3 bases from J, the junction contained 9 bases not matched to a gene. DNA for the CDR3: TGTGCCAGCATGGGACTAGCGCAAGCGGTCTACGAGCAGTACTTC. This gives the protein CASMGLAQAVYEQYF.

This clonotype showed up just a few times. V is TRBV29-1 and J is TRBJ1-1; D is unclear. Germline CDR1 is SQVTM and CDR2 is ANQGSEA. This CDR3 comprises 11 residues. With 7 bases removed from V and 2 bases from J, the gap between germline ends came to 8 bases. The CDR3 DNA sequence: TGCAGCGCTGCCGACAACACTGAAGCTTTCTTT. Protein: CSAADNTEAFF.

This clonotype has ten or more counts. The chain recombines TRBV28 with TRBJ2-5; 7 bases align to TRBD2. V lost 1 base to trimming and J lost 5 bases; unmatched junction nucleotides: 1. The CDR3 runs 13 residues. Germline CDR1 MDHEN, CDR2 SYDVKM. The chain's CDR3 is CASSLYGRETQYF. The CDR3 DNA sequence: TGTGCCAGCAGTTTATACGGGAGGGAGACCCAGTACTTC.

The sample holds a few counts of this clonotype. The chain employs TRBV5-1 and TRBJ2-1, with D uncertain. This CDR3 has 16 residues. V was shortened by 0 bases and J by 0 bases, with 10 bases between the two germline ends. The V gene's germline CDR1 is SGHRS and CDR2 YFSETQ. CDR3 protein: CASSLVGQSSYNEQFF. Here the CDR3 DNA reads TGCGCCAGCAGCTTGGTAGGGCAGTCCTCCTACAATGAGCAGTTCTTC.

The CDR3 DNA reads as TGTGCCAGCAGCTTGAACAGCGGGGTAAACATTCAGTACTTC. Protein sequence: CASSLNSGVNIQYF. The V gene is TRBV7-2, the J gene TRBJ2-4; 7 bases are shared with TRBD2. There are 14 residues in the CDR3. CDR1 is SGHTA and CDR2 is FQGNSA in the germline V gene. Trimming cost V 3 bases and J 6 bases; bases outside gene matches: 5.

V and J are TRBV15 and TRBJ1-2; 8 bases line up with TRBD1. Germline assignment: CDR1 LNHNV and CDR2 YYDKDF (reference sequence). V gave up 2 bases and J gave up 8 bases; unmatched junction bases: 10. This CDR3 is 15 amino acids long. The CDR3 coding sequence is TGTGCCACCAGCAGACCGGGACAGGTCGCGAGGGGCTACACCTTC. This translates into CATSRPGQVARGYTF.

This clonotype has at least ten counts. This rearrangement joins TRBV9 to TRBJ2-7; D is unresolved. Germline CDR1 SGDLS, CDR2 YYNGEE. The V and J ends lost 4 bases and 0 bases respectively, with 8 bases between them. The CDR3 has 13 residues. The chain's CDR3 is CASSPSSSYEQYF. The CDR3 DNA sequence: TGTGCCAGCAGCCCCAGTAGCTCCTACGAGCAGTACTTC.

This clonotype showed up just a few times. CDR3 in DNA: TGCAGTGCAACCCCCGGGGGGGCGGGTGAGACCCAGTACTTC. Translation gives CSATPGGAGETQYF. This chain joins TRBV20-1 and TRBJ2-5; 8 bases agree with TRBD2. After removal of 6 bases from V and 5 bases from J, the junction contained 11 bases not matched to a gene. This CDR3 contains 14 residues. Germline loops: CDR1 DFQATT, CDR2 SNEGSKA (reference sequence).

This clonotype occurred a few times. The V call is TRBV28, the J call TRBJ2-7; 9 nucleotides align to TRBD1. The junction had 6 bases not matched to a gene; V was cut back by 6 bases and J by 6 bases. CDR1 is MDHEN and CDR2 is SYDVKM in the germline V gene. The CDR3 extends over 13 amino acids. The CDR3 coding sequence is TGTGCCAGCAGGCCGGGACAGGGCATCGAGCAGTACTTC. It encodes CASRPGQGIEQYF.

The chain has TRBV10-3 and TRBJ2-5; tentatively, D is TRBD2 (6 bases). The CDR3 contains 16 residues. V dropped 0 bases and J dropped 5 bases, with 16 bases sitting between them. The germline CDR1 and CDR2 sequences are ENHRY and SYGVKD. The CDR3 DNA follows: TGTGCCATCAGTGAGTCTGGGTGGGAGGACTCGGAGACCCAGTACTTC. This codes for CAISESGWEDSETQYF.

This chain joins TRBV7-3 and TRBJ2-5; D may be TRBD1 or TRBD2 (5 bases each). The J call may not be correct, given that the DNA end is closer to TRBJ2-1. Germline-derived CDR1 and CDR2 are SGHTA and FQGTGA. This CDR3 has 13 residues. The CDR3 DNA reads TGTGCCAGCAGCTTATTTCCGGGGACTGAGCAGTTCTTC. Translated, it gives CASSLFPGTEQFF.

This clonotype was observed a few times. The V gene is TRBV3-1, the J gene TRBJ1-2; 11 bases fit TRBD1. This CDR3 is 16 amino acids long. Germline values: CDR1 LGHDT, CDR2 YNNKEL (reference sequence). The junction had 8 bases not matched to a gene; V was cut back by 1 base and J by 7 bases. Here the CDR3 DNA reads TGTGCCAGCAGCCAAGCAGCTGGACAGGGGGCGGGTGGCTACACCTTC. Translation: CASSQAAGQGAGGYTF.

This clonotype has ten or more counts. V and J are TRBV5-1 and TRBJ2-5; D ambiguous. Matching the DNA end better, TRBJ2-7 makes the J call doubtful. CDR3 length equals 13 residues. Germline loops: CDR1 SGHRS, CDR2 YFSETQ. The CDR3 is CASSLDNPYEQYF. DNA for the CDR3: TGCGCCAGCAGCTTGGACAATCCCTACGAGCAGTACTTC.

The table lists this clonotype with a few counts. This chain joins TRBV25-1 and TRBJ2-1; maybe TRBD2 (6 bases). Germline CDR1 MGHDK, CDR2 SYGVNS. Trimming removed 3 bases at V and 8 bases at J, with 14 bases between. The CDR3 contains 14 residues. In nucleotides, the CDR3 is TGTGCCAGCAGTGACTCGGTACCTAGCGATGAGCAGTTCTTC. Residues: CASSDSVPSDEQFF.

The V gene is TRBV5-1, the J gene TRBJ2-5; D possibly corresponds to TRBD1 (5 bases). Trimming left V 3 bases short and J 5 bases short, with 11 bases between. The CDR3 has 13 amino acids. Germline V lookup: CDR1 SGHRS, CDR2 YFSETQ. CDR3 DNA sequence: TGCGCCAGCAGCTGGCCTAGGGGTGAGACCCAGTACTTC. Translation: CASSWPRGETQYF.

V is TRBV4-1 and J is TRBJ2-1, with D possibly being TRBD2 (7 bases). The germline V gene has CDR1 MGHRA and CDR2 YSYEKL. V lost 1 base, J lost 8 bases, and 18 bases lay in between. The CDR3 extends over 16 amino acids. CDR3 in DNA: TGCGCCAGCAGCCAAGGGGAAGGGGGGAGGGCCTATGAGCAGTTCTTC. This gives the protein CASSQGEGGRAYEQFF.

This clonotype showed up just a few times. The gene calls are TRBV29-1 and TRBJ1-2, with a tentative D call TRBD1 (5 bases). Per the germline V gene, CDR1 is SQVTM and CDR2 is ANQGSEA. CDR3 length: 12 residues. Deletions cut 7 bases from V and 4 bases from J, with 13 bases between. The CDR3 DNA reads TGCAGCGGGGTGTCTGACAGCTATGGCTACACCTTC. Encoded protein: CSGVSDSYGYTF.

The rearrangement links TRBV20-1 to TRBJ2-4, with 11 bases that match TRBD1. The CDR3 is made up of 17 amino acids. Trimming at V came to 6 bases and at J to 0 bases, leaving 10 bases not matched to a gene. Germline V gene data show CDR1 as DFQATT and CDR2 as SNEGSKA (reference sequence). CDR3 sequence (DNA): TGCAGTGCCCCAGCGCCCGGGACAGGGGGAGCCAAAAACATTCAGTACTTC. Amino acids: CSAPAPGTGGAKNIQYF.

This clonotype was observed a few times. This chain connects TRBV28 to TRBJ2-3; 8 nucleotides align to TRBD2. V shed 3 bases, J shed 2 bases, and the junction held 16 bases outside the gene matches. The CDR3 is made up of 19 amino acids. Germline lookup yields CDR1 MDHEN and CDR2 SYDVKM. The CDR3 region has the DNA TGTGCCAGCAGTTTGGTGTTCATCGGGGATAGCGGGGACACAGATACGCAGTATTTT. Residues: CASSLVFIGDSGDTDTQYF.

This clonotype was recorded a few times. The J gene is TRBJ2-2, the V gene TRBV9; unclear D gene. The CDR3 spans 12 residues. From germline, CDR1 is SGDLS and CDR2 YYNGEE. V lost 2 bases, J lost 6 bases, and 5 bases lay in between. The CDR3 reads CASSVRSGELFF. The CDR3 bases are TGTGCCAGCAGCGTTCGGTCCGGGGAGCTGTTTTTT.

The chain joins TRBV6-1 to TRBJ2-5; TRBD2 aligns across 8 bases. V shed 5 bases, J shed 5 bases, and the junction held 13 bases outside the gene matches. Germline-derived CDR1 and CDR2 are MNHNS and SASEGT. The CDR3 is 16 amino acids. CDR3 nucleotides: TGTGCCAGCAGTCGCCTCGGACTAGCCGGGGGCGAGACCCAGTACTTC. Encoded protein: CASSRLGLAGGETQYF.

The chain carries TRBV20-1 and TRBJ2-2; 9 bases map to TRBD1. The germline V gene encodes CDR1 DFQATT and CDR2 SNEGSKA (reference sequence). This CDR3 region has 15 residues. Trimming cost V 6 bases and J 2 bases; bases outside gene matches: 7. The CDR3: CSASKQGANTGELFF. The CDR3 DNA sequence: TGCAGTGCGTCGAAACAGGGGGCTAACACCGGGGAGCTGTTTTTT.

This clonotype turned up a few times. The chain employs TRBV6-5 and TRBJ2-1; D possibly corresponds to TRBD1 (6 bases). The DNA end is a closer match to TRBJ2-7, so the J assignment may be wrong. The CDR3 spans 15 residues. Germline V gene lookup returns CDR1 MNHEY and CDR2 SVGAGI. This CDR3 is CASSYSGTGRYEQYF. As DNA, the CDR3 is TGTGCCAGCAGTTACTCGGGCACAGGGCGCTACGAGCAGTACTTC.

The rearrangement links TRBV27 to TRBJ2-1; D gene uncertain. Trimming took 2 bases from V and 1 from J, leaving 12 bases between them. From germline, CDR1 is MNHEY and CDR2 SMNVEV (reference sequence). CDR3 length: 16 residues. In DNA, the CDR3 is TGTGCCAGCAGTTTAGTGGACGCCCCATCCTACAATGAGCAGTTCTTC. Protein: CASSLVDAPSYNEQFF.

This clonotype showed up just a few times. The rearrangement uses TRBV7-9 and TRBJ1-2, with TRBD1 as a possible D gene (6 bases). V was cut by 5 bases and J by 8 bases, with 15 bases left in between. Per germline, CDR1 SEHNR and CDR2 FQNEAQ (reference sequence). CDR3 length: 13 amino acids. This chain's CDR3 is CASSRDTGKGYTF. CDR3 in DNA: TGTGCCAGCAGCCGGGACACCGGTAAAGGCTACACCTTC.

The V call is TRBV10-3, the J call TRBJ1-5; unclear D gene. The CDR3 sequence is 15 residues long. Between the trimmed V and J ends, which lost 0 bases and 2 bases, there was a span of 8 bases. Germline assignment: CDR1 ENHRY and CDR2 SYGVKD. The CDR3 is CAISESGSGNQPQHF. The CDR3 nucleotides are TGTGCCATCAGTGAGTCCGGGTCGGGCAATCAGCCCCAGCATTTT.

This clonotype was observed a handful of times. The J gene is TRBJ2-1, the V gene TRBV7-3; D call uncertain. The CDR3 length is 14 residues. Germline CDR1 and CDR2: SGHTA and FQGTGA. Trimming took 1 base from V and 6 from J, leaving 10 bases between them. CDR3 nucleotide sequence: TGTGCCAGCAGCTTAAGTGGCTGGGGCAATGAGCAGTTCTTC. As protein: CASSLSGWGNEQFF.

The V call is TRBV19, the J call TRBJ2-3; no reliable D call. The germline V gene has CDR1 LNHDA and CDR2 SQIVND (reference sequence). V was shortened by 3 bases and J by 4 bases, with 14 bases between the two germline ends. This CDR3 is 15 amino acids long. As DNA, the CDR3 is TGTGCCAGTAGTATGAACCCCGTAGGGTCAGATACGCAGTATTTT. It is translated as CASSMNPVGSDTQYF.

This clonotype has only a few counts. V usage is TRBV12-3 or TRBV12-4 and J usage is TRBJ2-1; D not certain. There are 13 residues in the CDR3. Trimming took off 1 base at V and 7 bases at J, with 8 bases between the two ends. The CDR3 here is CASSLGLRNEQFF. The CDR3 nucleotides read TGTGCCAGCAGTTTAGGACTGAGAAATGAGCAGTTCTTC.